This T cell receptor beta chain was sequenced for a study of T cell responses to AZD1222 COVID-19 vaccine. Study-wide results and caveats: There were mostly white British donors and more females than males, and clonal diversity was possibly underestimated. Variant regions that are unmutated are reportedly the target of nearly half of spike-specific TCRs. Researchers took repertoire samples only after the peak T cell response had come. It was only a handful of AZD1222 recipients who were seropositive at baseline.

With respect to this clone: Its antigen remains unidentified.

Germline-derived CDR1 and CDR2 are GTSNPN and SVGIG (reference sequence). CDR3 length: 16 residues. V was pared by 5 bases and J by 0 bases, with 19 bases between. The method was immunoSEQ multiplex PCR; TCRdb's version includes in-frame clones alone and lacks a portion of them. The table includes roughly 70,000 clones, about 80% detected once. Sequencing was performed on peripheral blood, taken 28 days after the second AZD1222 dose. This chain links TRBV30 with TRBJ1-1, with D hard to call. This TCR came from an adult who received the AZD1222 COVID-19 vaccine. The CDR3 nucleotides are TGTGCCTGGCGTCCATTAGACGCAGTCATGAACACTGAAGCTTTCTTT. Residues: CAWRPLDAVMNTEAFF.